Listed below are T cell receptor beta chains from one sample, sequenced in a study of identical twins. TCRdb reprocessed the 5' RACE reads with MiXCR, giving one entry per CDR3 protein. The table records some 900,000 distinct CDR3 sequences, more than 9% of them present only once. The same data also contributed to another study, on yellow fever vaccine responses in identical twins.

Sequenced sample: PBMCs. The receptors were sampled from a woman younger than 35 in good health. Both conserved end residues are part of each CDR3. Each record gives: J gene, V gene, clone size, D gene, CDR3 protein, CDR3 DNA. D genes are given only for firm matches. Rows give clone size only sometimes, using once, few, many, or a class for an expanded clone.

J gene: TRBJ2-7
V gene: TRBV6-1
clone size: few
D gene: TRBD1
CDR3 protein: CASSPGGQGAFYEQYF
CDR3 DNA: TGTGCCAGCAGTCCCGGGGGACAGGGGGCGTTCTACGAGCAGTACTTC

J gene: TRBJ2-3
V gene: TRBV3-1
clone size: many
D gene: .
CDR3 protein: CASSPFRTDTQYF
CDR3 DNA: TGTGCCAGCAGCCCATTCCGCACAGATACGCAGTATTTT

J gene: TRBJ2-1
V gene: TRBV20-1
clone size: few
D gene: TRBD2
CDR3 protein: CSARDQTSGLSYNEQFF
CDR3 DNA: TGCAGTGCTAGAGATCAGACTAGCGGGTTGTCCTACAATGAGCAGTTCTTC

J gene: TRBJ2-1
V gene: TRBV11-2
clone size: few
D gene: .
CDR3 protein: CASSFRFTADNEQFF
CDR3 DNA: TGTGCCAGCAGCTTTCGCTTTACAGCGGACAATGAGCAGTTCTTC

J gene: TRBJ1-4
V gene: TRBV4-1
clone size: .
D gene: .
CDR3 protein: CASSQVVVEKLFF
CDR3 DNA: TGCGCCAGCAGCCAAGTGGTAGTTGAAAAACTGTTTTTT

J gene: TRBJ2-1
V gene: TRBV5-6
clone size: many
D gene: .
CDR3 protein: CASSFGDLVSYNEQFF
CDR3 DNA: TGTGCCAGCAGCTTCGGGGACCTTGTCTCCTACAATGAGCAGTTCTTC

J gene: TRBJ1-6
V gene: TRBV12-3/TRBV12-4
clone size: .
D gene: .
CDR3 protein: CASSLGGGHSPLHF
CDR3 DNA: TGTGCCAGCAGCCTGGGGGGTGGACATTCACCCCTCCACTTT

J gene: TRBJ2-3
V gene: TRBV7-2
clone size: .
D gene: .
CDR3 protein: CASSLAWQRDTQYF
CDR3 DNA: TGTGCCAGCAGCTTAGCGTGGCAGAGAGATACGCAGTATTTT

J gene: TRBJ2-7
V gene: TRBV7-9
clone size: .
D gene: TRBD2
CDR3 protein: CASSLESGVRSYEQYF
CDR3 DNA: TGTGCCAGCAGCTTAGAAAGCGGGGTCCGAAGCTACGAGCAGTACTTC

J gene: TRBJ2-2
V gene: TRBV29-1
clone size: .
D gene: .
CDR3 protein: CSVEDREVTGELFF
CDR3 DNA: TGCAGCGTTGAAGACAGGGAAGTCACCGGGGAGCTGTTTTTT

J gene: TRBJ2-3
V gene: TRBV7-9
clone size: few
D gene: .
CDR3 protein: CASSYALLDTQYF
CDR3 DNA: TGTGCCAGCAGTTACGCGCTTTTGGATACGCAGTATTTT

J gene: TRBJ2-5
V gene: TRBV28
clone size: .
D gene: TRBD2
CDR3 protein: CASSGRVTSGNQETQYF
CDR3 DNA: TGTGCCAGCAGTGGACGTGTCACTAGCGGGAACCAAGAGACCCAGTACTTC

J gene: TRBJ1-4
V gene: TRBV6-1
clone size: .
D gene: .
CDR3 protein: CASSPTWDTEKLFF
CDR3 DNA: TGTGCCAGCAGTCCGACATGGGATACGGAAAAACTGTTTTTT

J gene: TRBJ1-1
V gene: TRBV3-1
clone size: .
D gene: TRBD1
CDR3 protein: CASSPQGANGAFF
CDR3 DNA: TGTGCCAGCAGCCCTCAGGGGGCAAACGGAGCTTTCTTT

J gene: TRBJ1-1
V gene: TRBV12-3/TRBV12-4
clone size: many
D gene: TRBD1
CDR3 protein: CASSRDRGGSEAFF
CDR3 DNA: TGTGCCAGCAGTCGGGACAGGGGAGGCTCTGAAGCTTTCTTT

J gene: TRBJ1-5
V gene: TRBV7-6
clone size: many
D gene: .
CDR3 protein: CASSLAPDSFGNQPQHF
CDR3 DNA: TGTGCCAGCAGCTTAGCCCCTGACAGTTTTGGCAATCAGCCCCAGCATTTT

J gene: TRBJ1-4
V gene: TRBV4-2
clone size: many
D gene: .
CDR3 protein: CASSRPLRSGVDEKLFF
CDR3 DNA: TGTGCCAGCAGCCGACCCCTCAGGTCAGGGGTCGATGAAAAACTGTTTTTT

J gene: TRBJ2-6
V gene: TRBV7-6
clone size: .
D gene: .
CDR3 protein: CASSRSPVHSGANVLTF
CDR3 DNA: TGTGCCAGCAGCCGATCTCCTGTCCACTCTGGGGCCAACGTCCTGACTTTC

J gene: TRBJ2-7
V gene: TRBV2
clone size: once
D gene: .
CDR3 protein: CASRLSESAGIYEQYF
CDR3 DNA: TGTGCCAGCAGACTCTCGGAGAGCGCGGGGATCTACGAGCAGTACTTC

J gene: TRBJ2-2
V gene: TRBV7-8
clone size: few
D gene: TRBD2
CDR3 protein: CASSFRLAGTNTGELFF
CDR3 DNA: TGTGCCAGCAGCTTCCGACTAGCGGGGACGAACACCGGGGAGCTGTTTTTT

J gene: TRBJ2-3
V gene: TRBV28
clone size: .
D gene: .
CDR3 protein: CASEAEKKTDTTDTQYF
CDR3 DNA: TGTGCCAGCGAGGCAGAGAAGAAAACCGACACCACAGATACGCAGTATTTT

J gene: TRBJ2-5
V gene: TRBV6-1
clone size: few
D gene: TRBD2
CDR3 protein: CASRGTSGETQYF
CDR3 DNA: TGTGCCAGCAGAGGGACTAGCGGCGAGACCCAGTACTTC

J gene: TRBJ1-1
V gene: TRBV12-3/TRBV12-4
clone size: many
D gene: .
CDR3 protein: CASCTGPEAFF
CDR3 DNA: TGTGCCAGTTGTACGGGTCCTGAAGCTTTCTTT

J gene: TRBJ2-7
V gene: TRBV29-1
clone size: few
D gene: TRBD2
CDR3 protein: CSVGLQTSGMGEQYF
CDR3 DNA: TGCAGCGTTGGACTACAGACTAGCGGGATGGGAGAGCAGTACTTC

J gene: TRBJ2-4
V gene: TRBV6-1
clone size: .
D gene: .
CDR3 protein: CASSQTTGNPKNIQYF
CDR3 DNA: TGTGCCAGCAGCCAGACAACAGGGAACCCCAAAAACATTCAGTACTTC

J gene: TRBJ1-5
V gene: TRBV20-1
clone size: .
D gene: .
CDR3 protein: CSARGDAYQPQHF
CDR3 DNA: TGCAGTGCTAGGGGGGATGCGTATCAGCCCCAGCATTTT

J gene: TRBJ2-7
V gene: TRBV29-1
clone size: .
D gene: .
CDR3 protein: CSVRTDEQYF
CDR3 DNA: TGCAGCGTTAGGACTGACGAGCAGTACTTC

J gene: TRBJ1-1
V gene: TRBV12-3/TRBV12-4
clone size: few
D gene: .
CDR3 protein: CASRKGGGTEAFF
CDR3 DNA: TGTGCCAGCAGGAAGGGGGGAGGGACTGAAGCTTTCTTT

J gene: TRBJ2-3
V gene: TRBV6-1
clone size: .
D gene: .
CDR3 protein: CASSEEGVYPRITDTQYF
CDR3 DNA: TGTGCCAGCAGTGAAGAAGGGGTCTACCCGCGGATCACAGATACGCAGTATTTT

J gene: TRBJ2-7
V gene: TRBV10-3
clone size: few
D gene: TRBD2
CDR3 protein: CAISGWTSEASYEQYF
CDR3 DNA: TGTGCCATCAGCGGATGGACTAGCGAAGCTTCCTACGAGCAGTACTTC

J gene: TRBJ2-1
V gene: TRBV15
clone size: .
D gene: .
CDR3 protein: CATSRARYNEQFF
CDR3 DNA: TGTGCCACCAGCAGAGCGCGGTACAATGAGCAGTTCTTC

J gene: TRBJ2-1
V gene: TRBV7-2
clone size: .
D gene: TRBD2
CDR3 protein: CASSLARFGLAGIREQFF
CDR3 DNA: TGTGCCAGCAGCTTAGCTCGATTCGGTCTAGCGGGAATACGGGAGCAGTTCTTC

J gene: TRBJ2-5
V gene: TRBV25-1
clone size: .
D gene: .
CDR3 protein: CASSEGVGRETQYF
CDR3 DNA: TGTGCCAGCAGTGAAGGAGTGGGTCGGGAGACCCAGTACTTC

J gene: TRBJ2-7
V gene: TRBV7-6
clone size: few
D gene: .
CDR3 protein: CASSWRGRERVPEQYF
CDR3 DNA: TGTGCCAGCAGCTGGAGGGGCCGGGAAAGGGTTCCGGAGCAGTACTTC

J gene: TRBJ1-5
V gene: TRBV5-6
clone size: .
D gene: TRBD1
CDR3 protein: CASSLQRTGFQRYSNQPQHF
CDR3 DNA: TGTGCCAGCAGCTTGCAACGGACAGGGTTTCAGCGGTATAGCAATCAGCCCCAGCATTTT

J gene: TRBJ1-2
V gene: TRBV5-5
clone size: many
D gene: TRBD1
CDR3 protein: CASSSRQGDNYGYTF
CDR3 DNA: TGTGCCAGCAGCTCAAGACAGGGCGATAACTATGGCTACACCTTC

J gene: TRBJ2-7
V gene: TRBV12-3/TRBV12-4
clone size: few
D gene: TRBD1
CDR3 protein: CASTPPGQGAYGEQYF
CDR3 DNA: TGTGCCAGCACCCCCCCCGGACAGGGGGCTTATGGCGAGCAGTACTTC

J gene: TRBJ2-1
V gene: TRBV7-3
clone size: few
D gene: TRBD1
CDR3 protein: CASSQRPGTGYNEQFF
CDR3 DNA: TGTGCCAGCAGCCAAAGGCCCGGGACAGGGTACAATGAGCAGTTCTTC

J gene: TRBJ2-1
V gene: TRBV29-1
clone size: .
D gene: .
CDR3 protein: CSVYRGGEFF
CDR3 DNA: TGCAGCGTCTACAGGGGAGGAGAATTCTTC

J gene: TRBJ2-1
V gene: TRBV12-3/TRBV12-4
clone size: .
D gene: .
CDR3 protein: CASSPTPSALLSNEQFF
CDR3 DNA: TGTGCCAGCAGTCCCACCCCTAGCGCACTGCTGTCCAATGAGCAGTTCTTC

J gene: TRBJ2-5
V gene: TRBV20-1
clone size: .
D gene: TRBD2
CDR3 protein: CSAKSGSPAETQYF
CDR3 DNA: TGCAGTGCTAAAAGCGGGAGCCCCGCGGAGACCCAGTACTTC

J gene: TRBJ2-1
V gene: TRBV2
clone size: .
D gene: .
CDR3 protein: CASMWRAAGGGEQFF
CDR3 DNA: TGTGCCAGCATGTGGAGGGCGGCCGGGGGTGGTGAGCAGTTCTTC

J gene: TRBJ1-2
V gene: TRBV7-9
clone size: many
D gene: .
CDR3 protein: CATFRQAAQGGYTF
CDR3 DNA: TGTGCCACCTTCAGACAGGCCGCACAAGGAGGCTACACCTTC

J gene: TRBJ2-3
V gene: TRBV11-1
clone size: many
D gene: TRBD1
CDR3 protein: CASSPRTGSEIGTDTQYF
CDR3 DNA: TGTGCCAGCAGCCCCAGGACAGGCTCAGAGATCGGCACAGATACGCAGTATTTT